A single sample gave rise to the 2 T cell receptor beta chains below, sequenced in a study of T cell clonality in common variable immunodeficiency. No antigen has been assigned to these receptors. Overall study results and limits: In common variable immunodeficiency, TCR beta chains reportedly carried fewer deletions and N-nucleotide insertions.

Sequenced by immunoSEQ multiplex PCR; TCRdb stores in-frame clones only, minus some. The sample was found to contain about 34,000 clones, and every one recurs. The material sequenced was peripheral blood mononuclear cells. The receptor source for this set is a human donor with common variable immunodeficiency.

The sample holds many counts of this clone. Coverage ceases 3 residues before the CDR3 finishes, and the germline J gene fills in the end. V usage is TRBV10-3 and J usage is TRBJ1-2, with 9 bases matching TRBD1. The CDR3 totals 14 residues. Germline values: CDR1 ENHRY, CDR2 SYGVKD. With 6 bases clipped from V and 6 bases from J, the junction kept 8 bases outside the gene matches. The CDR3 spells CAIRNRGLEDGYTF. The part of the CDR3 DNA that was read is TGTGCCATCAGAAACAGGGGGCTGGAGGATGGC.

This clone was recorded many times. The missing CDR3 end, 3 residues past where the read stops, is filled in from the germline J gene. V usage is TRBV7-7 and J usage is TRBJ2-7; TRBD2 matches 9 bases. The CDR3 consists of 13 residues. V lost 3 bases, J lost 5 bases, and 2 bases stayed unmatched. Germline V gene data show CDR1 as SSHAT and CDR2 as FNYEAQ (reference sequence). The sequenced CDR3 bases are TGTGCCAGCAGCTTTAGCGGGAGCCACGAG. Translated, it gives CASSFSGSHE. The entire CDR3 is CASSFSGSHEQYF.